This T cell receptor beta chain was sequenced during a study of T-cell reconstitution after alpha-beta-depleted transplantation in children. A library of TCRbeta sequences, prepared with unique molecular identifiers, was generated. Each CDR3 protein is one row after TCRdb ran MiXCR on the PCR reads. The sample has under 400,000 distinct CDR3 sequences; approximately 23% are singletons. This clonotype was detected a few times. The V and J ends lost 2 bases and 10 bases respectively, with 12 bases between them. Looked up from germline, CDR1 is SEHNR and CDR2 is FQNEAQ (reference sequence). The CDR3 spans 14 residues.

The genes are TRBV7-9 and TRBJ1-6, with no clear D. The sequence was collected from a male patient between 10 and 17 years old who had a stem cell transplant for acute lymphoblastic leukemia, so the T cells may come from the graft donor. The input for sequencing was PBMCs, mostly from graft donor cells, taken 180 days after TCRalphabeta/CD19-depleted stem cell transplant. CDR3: CASSLNVVGSPLHF. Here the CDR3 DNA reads TGTGCCAGCAGCTTAAACGTGGTTGGATCACCCCTCCACTTT.